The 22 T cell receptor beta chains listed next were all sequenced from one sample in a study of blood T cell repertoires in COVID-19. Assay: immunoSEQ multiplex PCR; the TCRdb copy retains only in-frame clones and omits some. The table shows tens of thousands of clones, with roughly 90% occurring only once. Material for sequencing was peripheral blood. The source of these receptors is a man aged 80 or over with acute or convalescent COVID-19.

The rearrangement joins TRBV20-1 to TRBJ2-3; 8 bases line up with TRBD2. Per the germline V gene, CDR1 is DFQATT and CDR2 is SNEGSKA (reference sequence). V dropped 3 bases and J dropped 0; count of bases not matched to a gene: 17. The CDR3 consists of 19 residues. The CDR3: CSASVGGRGAPRSTDTQYF. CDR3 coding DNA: TGCAGTGCTAGTGTGGGGGGGCGGGGGGCCCCCCGCAGCACAGATACGCAGTATTTT.

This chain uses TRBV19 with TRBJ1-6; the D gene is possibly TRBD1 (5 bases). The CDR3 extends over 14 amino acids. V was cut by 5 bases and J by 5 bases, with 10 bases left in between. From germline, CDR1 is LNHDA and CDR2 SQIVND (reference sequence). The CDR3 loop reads CASSARADNSPLHF. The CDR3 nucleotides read TGTGCCAGTAGTGCCAGGGCCGATAATTCACCCCTCCACTTT.

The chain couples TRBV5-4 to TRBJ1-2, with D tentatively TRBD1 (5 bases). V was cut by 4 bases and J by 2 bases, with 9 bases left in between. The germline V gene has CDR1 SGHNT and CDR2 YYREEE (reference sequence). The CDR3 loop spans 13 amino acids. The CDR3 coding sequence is TGTGCCAGCAGCCGGACACTGAACTATGGCTACACCTTC. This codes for CASSRTLNYGYTF.

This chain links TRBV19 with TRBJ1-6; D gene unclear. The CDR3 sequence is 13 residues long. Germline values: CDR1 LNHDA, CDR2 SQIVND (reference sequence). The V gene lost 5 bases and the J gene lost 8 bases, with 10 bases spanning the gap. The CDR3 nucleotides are TGTGCCAGTAGTTATCGGCGGGATTCACCCCTCCACTTT. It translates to CASSYRRDSPLHF. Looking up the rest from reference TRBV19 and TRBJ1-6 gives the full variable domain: DGGITQSPKYLFRKEGQNVTLSCEQNLNHDAMYWYRQDPGQGLRLIYYSQIVNDFQKGDIAEGYSVSREKKESFPLTVTSAQKNPTAFYLCASSYRRDSPLHFGNGTRLTVT.

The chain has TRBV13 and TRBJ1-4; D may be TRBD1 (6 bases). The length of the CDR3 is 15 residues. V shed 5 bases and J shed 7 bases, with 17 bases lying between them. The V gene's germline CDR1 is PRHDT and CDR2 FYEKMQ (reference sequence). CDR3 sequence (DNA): TGTGCCAGCAGCAAGGGGGGGGTGAAAGGTGAAAAACTGTTTTTT. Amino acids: CASSKGGVKGEKLFF.

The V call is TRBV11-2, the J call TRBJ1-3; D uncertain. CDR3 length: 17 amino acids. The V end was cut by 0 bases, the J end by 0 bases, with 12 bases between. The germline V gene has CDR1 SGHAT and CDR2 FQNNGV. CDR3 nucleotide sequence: TGTGCCAGCAGCTTAGATCGGTGGGCCAACTCTGGAAACACCATATATTTT. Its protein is CASSLDRWANSGNTIYF. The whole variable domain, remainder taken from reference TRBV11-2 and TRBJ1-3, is EAGVAQSPRYKIIEKRQSVAFWCNPISGHATLYWYQQILGQGPKLLIQFQNNGVVDDSQLPKDRFSAERLKGVDSTLKIQPAKLEDSAVYLCASSLDRWANSGNTIYFGEGSWLTVV.

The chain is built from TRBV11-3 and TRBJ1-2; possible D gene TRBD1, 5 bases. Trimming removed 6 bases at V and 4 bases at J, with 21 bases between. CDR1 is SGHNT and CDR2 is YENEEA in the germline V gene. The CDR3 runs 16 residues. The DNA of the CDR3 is TGTGCCAGCAGACTCCTGGACAAAGCATACGGCTATGGCTACACCTTC. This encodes CASRLLDKAYGYGYTF.

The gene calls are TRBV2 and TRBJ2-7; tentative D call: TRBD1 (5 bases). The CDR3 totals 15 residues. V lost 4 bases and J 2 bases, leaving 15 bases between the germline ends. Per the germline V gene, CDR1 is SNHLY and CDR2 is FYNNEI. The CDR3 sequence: CASSGTDNPPYEQYF. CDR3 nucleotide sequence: TGTGCCAGCAGTGGGACGGACAATCCTCCCTACGAGCAGTACTTC.

This CDR3 is CAISEGTGRTEAFF. The CDR3 region has the DNA TGTGCCATCAGTGAGGGGACAGGGAGGACTGAAGCTTTCTTT. This chain links TRBV10-3 with TRBJ1-1, with TRBD1 identical over 9 bases. The CDR3 has 14 residues. Germline CDR1 ENHRY, CDR2 SYGVKD. J lost 5 bases, V lost 2 bases, and 3 bases had no gene match.

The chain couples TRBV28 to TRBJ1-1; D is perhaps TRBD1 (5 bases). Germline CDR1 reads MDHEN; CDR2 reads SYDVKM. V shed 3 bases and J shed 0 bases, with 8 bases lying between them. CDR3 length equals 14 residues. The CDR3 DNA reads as TGTGCCAGCAGTTTTTCAGGGATGAACACTGAAGCTTTCTTT. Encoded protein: CASSFSGMNTEAFF.

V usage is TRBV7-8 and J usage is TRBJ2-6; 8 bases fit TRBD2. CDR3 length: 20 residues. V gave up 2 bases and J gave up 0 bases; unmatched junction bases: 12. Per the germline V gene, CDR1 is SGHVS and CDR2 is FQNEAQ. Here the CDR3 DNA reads TGTGCCAGCAGCTTAAGGGCGGGAGGTTTTCCCGGCTCTGGGGCCAACGTCCTGACTTTC. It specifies CASSLRAGGFPGSGANVLTF.

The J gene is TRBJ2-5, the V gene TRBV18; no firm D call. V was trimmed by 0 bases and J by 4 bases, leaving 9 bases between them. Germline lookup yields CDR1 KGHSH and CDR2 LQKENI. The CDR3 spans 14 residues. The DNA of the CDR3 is TGTGCCAGCTCACCACCCAGTTCCCGAGAGACCCAGTACTTC. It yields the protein CASSPPSSRETQYF.

The DNA of the CDR3 is TGTGCCAGCAGTTACTCGATTAGCGGGGGCTACAATGAGCAGTTCTTC. Translating it yields CASSYSISGGYNEQFF. This chain links TRBV6-5 with TRBJ2-1, with 9 bases that match TRBD2. CDR1 and CDR2 (germline): MNHEY, SVGAGI. This CDR3 is built from 16 residues. V shed 0 bases, J shed 3 bases, and the junction held 3 bases outside the gene matches.

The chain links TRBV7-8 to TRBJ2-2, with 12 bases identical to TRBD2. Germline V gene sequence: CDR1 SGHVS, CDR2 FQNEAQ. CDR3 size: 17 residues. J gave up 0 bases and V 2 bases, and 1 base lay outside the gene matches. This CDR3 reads CASSLRTSGANTGELFF. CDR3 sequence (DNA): TGTGCCAGCAGCTTAAGGACTAGCGGGGCGAACACCGGGGAGCTGTTTTTT.

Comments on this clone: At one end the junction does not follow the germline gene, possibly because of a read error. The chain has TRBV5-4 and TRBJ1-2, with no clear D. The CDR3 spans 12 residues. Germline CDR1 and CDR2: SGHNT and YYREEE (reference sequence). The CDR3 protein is CASRLGEDGYTF. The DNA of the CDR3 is TGTGCCAGCAGATTGGGTGAGGATGGCTACACCTTC.

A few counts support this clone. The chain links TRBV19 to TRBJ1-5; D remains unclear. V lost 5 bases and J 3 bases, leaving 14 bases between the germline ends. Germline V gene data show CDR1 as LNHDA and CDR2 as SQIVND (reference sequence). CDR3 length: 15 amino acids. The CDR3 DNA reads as TGTGCCAGTAGTCCCCGGGGAGCTCCCAATCAGCCCCAGCATTTT. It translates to CASSPRGAPNQPQHF.

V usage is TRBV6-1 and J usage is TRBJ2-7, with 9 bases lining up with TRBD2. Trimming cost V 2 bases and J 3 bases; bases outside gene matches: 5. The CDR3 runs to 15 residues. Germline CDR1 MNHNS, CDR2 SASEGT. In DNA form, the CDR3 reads TGTGCCAGCAGTGAAATGGCTAGCGGGGTCTACGAGCAGTACTTC. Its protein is CASSEMASGVYEQYF.

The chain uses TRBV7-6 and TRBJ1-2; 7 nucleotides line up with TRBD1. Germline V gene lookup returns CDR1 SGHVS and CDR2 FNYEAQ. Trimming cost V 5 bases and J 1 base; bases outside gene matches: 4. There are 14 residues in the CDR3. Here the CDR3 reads CASSQGGNNYGYTF. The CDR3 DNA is TGTGCCAGCAGCCAGGGGGGCAATAACTATGGCTACACCTTC.

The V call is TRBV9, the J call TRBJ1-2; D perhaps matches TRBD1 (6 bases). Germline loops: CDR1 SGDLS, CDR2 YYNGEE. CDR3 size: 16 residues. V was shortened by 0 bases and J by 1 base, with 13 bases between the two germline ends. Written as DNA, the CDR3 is TGTGCCAGCAGCGTAGCTCCGACAGGCTTTAACTATGGCTACACCTTC. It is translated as CASSVAPTGFNYGYTF.

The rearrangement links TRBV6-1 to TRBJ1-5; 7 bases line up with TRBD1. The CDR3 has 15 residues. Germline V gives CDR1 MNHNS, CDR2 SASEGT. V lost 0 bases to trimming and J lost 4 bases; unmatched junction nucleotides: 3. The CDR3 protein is CASSEADRINQPQHF. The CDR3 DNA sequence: TGTGCCAGCAGTGAAGCGGACAGGATTAATCAGCCCCAGCATTTT.

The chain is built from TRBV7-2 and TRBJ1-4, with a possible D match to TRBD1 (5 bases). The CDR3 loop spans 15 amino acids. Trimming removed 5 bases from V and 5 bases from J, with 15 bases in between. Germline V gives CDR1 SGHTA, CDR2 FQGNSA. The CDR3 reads CASSPSGGLNEKLFF. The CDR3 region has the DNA TGTGCCAGCAGCCCTTCGGGGGGACTCAATGAAAAACTGTTTTTT.

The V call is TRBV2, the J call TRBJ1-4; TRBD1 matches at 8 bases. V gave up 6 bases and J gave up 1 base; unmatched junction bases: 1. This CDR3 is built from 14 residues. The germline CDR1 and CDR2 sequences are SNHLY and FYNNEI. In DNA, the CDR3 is TGTGCCAGCAGAGACAGGGGAACTAATGAAAAACTGTTTTTT. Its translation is CASRDRGTNEKLFF. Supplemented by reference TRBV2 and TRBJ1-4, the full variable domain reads EPEVTQTPSHQVTQMGQEVILRCVPISNHLYFYWYRQILGQKVEFLVSFYNNEISEKSEIFDDQFSVERPDGSNFTLKIRSTKLEDSAMYFCASRDRGTNEKLFFGSGTQLSVL.